One and the same sample provided the 19 T cell receptor beta chains below, sequenced in a study of blood T cells in healthy people across ages. Next came a second PCR, run for about 6 to 12 cycles, which used a sample-barcoded 5' primer along with a J-beta primer mix. TCRdb ran MiXCR on the 5' RACE reads and lists one entry per CDR3 protein. The table has 1,800,000 or so distinct CDR3 sequences, about two fifths seen once. Sequencing was done on a sample of blood. The receptors stem from a human donor in good health.

This clonotype was counted between two and nine times. The rearrangement links TRBV29-1 to TRBJ1-1, with no clear D. The germline V gene encodes CDR1 SQVTM and CDR2 ANQGSEA. Trimming left V 3 bases short and J 2 bases short, with 13 bases between. This CDR3 region has 14 residues. The CDR3 sequence: CSVEPIIGNTEAFF. In DNA, the CDR3 is TGCAGCGTTGAGCCCATAATAGGAAACACTGAAGCTTTCTTT.

The chain recombines TRBV20-1 with TRBJ1-2, with 9 bases lining up with TRBD1. CDR3 length equals 15 residues. Germline V gene data show CDR1 as DFQATT and CDR2 as SNEGSKA (reference sequence). V was pared by 5 bases and J by 4 bases, with 11 bases of the junction left unmatched. The CDR3: CSAFDSGTGIYGYTF. The CDR3 DNA is TGCAGTGCTTTTGACTCCGGGACAGGGATCTATGGCTACACCTTC.

The chain has TRBV4-1 and TRBJ1-6; D might be TRBD1 (6 bases). Per the germline V gene, CDR1 is MGHRA and CDR2 is YSYEKL. The CDR3 is 17 residues long. V was trimmed by 0 bases and J by 6 bases, leaving 15 bases between them. CDR3 coding DNA: TGCGCCAGCAGCCAAGAAGGGGCGGGACACCCTAATTCACCCCTCCACTTT. This translates into CASSQEGAGHPNSPLHF.

DNA for the CDR3: TGTGCCAGCAGTGATACAGGGTCCCAAGAGACCCAGTACTTC. Amino acids: CASSDTGSQETQYF. V gene TRBV25-1 combines with J gene TRBJ2-5, with D possibly being TRBD1 (6 bases). The CDR3 is 14 amino acids. V lost 3 bases and J lost 1, with 9 bases in between. Germline CDR1 reads MGHDK; CDR2 reads SYGVNS.

The V call is TRBV7-9, the J call TRBJ2-3, with TRBD2 matching over 12 bases. The CDR3 is made up of 16 amino acids. Losses at the gene ends were 3 bases for V and 5 bases for J; bases not matched to a gene: 6. Germline CDR1 is SEHNR and CDR2 is FQNEAQ (reference sequence). The CDR3 region is CASSFLAGGLRDTQYF. The DNA of the CDR3 is TGTGCCAGCAGCTTTCTAGCGGGGGGGCTAAGAGATACGCAGTATTTT.

This clonotype appeared a few times. The rearrangement uses TRBV6-5 and TRBJ2-7; the D gene is possibly TRBD1 (5 bases). The V end was cut by 8 bases, the J end by 4 bases, with 15 bases between. The CDR3 contains 13 residues. Germline loops: CDR1 MNHEY, CDR2 SVGAGI. In nucleotides, the CDR3 is TGTGCCAGCGGTCAACGACAGTCTTACGAGCAGTACTTC. As protein: CASGQRQSYEQYF.

The V gene is TRBV2, the J gene TRBJ2-6; 12 nucleotides agree with TRBD2. Looked up from germline, CDR1 is SNHLY and CDR2 is FYNNEI. V was clipped by 10 bases and J by 1 base; unmatched bases: 8. The CDR3 loop spans 17 amino acids. The CDR3 nucleotides read TGTGCCACCCTGACTAGCGGGGGAAAATCTGGGGCCAACGTCCTGACTTTC. Translated: CATLTSGGKSGANVLTF.

This clonotype was counted between two and nine times. The V call is TRBV20-1, the J call TRBJ1-6, with unresolved D. Trimming shortened V by 3 bases and J by 0 bases, and 12 bases separated the two germline ends. The CDR3 sequence is 16 residues long. The germline gives CDR1 DFQATT, CDR2 SNEGSKA (reference sequence). CDR3 coding DNA: TGCAGTGCTAGGTTATTGTTCTCCTCCTATAATTCACCCCTCCACTTT. Amino acid sequence: CSARLLFSSYNSPLHF.

This clonotype occurred once. This sequence joins TRBV28 and TRBJ2-1; D tentatively fits TRBD1 or TRBD2 (5 bases each). Germline V gene data show CDR1 as MDHEN and CDR2 as SYDVKM. The CDR3 has 14 amino acids. V lost 6 bases, J lost 6 bases, and 15 bases lay in between. The CDR3 spells CASSRDSTSNEQFF. The CDR3 DNA follows: TGTGCCAGCAGCAGGGATAGCACTAGCAATGAGCAGTTCTTC. Drawing the rest from reference TRBV28 and TRBJ2-1, the complete variable domain is DVKVTQSSRYLVKRTGEKVFLECVQDMDHENMFWYRQDPGLGLRLIYFSYDVKMKEKGDIPEGYSVSREKKERFSLILESASTNQTSMYLCASSRDSTSNEQFFGPGTRLTVL.

This clonotype was seen a handful of times. J is TRBJ2-5 and V is TRBV29-1; no definite D call. Per the germline V gene, CDR1 is SQVTM and CDR2 is ANQGSEA. The CDR3 has 16 amino acids. V was cut by 0 bases and J by 5 bases, with 19 bases left in between. CDR3 sequence reads: CSVEDWKPSTSETQYF. The CDR3 DNA follows: TGCAGCGTTGAAGACTGGAAACCGAGTACAAGCGAGACCCAGTACTTC.

The rearrangement links TRBV6-5 to TRBJ1-2; D gene ambiguous. Germline assignment: CDR1 MNHEY and CDR2 SVGAGI. The CDR3 is 14 amino acids. V was trimmed by 0 bases and J by 6 bases, leaving 11 bases between them. CDR3 sequence reads: CASSYSAKFNGYTF. CDR3 DNA: TGTGCCAGCAGTTACTCGGCAAAGTTCAATGGCTACACCTTC.

This clonotype has more than one count but fewer than ten. This rearrangement joins TRBV20-1 to TRBJ2-3, with 9 positions matching TRBD2. From germline, CDR1 is DFQATT and CDR2 SNEGSKA (reference sequence). The CDR3 covers 14 residues. After removal of 4 bases from V and 4 bases from J, the junction contained 6 bases not matched to a gene. CDR3 bases: TGCAGTGCTACGAGCGGGGGGACGGCAGATACGCAGTATTTT. This gives the protein CSATSGGTADTQYF.

This clonotype has just a few counts. V is TRBV2 and J is TRBJ2-7; D may match TRBD1 or TRBD2 (5 bases each). Germline V lookup: CDR1 SNHLY, CDR2 FYNNEI. The V end lost 7 bases, the J end lost 3 bases, and 13 bases lay between the germline ends. This CDR3 region has 13 residues. This CDR3 is CASMGTIYYEQYF. The CDR3 region has the DNA TGTGCCAGCATGGGGACCATCTACTACGAGCAGTACTTC.

This clonotype is a singleton in its sample. V usage is TRBV7-2 and J usage is TRBJ2-5, with 7 positions matching TRBD2. Trimming took 2 bases from V and 4 from J; bases not matched to a gene: 4. Germline values: CDR1 SGHTA, CDR2 FQGNSA. This CDR3 spans 14 amino acids. CDR3 protein: CASSLITGGETQYF. The DNA for the CDR3 is TGTGCCAGCAGCTTAATAACGGGGGGAGAGACCCAGTACTTC. Full variable domain (missing parts from reference TRBV7-2 and TRBJ2-5): GAGVSQSPSNKVTEKGKDVELRCDPISGHTALYWYRQSLGQGLEFLIYFQGNSAPDKSGLPSDRFSAERTGGSVSTLTIQRTQQEDSAVYLCASSLITGGETQYFGPGTRLLVL.

For this clonotype: Possible read error: a much larger clone is one base away. The gene calls are TRBV7-9 and TRBJ2-3; D is undetermined. Germline CDR1 reads SEHNR; CDR2 reads FQNEAQ (reference sequence). Between the trimmed V and J ends, which lost 5 bases and 0 bases, there was a span of 9 bases. CDR3 length: 14 amino acids. This CDR3 reads CASSTVSSTDTQYF. CDR3 in DNA: TGTGCCAGCAGCACCGTCTCGAGCACAGATACGCAGTATTTT. Drawing the rest from reference TRBV7-9 and TRBJ2-3, the complete variable domain is DTGVSQNPRHKITKRGQNVTFRCDPISEHNRLYWYRQTLGQGPEFLTYFQNEAQLEKSRLLSDRFSAERPKGSFSTLEIQRTEQGDSAMYLCASSTVSSTDTQYFGPGTRLTVL.

The chain is built from TRBV5-1 and TRBJ2-4; 7 bases fit TRBD1. The J segment lost 12 bases and the V segment lost 4 bases, leaving 7 bases of the junction unmatched. There are 12 residues in the CDR3. The V gene's germline CDR1 is SGHRS and CDR2 YFSETQ. The CDR3, as DNA: TGCGCCAGCAGCCCGGACAGGTTAAATCAGTACTTC. Translation: CASSPDRLNQYF.

This clonotype was counted a few times. The chain couples TRBV12-3 or TRBV12-4 to TRBJ1-5; D is ambiguous. The CDR3 runs 14 residues. V was pared by 5 bases and J by 5 bases, with 13 bases between. The CDR3 region has the DNA TGTGCCAGCAGTAAGATGGGAGGGCATCAGCCCCAGCATTTT. It is translated as CASSKMGGHQPQHF.

The gene calls are TRBV27 and TRBJ1-1, with D perhaps TRBD1 (5 bases). Germline loops: CDR1 MNHEY, CDR2 SMNVEV (reference sequence). The germline V and J ends were trimmed by 4 bases and 3 bases, with 15 bases remaining between them. The CDR3 extends over 15 amino acids. The CDR3 DNA sequence: TGTGCCAGCAGTTACGCAGGGTATCGGGACACTGAAGCTTTCTTT. Translated: CASSYAGYRDTEAFF.

For this clonotype: This could be a read error, since a much larger clone is one nucleotide away. The chain joins TRBV4-3 to TRBJ2-7, with D maybe TRBD2 (6 bases). This CDR3 region has 16 residues. Trimming removed 0 bases at V and 2 bases at J, with 14 bases between. The germline CDR1 and CDR2 sequences are LGHNA and YSLEER. CDR3 bases: TGCGCCAGCAGCCAAGAGGCACTAGCCTCTACCTACGAGCAGTACTTC. Its protein is CASSQEALASTYEQYF.